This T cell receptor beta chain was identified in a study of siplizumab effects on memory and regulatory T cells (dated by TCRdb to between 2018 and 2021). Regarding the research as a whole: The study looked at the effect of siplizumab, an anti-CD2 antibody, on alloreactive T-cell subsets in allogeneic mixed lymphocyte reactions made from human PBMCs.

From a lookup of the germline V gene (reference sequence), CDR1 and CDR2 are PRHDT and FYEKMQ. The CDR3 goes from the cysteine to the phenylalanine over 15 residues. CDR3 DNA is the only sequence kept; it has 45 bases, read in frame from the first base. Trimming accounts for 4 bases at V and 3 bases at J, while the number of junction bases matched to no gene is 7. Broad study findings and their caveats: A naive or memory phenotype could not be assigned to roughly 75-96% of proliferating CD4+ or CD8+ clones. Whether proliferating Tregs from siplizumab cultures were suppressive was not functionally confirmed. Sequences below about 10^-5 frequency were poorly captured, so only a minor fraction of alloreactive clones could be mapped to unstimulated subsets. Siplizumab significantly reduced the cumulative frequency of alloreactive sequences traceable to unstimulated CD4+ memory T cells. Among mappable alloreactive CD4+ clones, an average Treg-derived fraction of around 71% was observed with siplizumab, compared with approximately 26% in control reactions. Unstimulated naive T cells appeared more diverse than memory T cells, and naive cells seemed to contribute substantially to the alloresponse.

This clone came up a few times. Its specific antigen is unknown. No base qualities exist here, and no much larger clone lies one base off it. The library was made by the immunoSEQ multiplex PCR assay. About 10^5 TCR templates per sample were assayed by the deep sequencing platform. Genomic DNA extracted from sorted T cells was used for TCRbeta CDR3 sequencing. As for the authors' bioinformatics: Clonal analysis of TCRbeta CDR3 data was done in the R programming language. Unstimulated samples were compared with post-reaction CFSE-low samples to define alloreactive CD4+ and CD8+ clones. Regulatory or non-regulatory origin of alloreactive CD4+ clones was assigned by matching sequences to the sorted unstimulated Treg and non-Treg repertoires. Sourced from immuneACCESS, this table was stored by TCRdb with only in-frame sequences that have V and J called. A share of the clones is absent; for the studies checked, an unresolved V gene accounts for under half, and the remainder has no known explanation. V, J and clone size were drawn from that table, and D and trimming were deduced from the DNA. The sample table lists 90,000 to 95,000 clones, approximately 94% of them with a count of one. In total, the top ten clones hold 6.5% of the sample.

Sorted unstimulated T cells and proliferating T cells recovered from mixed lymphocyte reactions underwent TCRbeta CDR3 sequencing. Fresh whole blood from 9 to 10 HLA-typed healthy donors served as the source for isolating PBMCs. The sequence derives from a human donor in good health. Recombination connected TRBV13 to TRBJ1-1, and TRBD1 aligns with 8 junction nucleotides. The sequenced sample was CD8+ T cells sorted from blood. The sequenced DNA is TGTGCCAGCAGCTCAAAGGACAGGGCGGACACTGAAGCTTTCTTT. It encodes CASSSKDRADTEAFF.